This T cell receptor beta chain was identified during a study of T cell responses to AZD1222 COVID-19 vaccine (dated by TCRdb to the early 2020s). Describing the broader study: AZD1222 recipients with second doses at about 4 weeks or about 12 weeks were pooled, because spike-specific TCR depth and breadth did not differ between schedules. A total of 230 or so trial participants underwent TCR sequencing, of whom about 200 received two doses of AZD1222 and about 26 received two doses of the MenACWY control vaccine. Enrollment into the trials was organized by age into subgroups of 18-55, 56-69 and 70-plus years, and those subgroups contained about 150, 27 and 61 TCR-sequenced participants, respectively. Study-level results and caveats: Reportedly, close to half of the unique spike-specific TCRs recognized epitopes lying outside the regions that are mutated in the B.1.351 and B.1.1.7 variants. After two AZD1222 doses, both the breadth and the depth of spike-specific TCRs were significantly higher than at day 0 and than in MenACWY recipients. Because no day 14 peak-response samples were available, the repertoires could be characterized only after the peak T cell response. The whole spike protein was spanned by vaccine-associated CD4 TCRs, and dominant responses were seen in regions 160-218 and 743-854. Participants were mostly white British, with more females than males. The authors suggested clonal diversity may have been underestimated. The 56-69-year group was small, and its depth increase did not reach significance, likely because of low power. Conclusions about previously exposed vaccinees are limited, since just six AZD1222 recipients were seropositive for SARS-CoV-2 at baseline.

Reading from cysteine to phenylalanine, the CDR3 counts 14 amino acids. CDR3 DNA only is kept here, 42 bases in frame from base 1. The junction shows trimming of 3 bases on V and 0 bases on J, plus 9 bases between the germline ends. CDR1 and CDR2 were assigned from the germline V gene (reference sequence) as SGHNT and YYREEE. The CDR3 regions of human TCRbeta chains were analyzed by immunosequencing. In the source study's methods: TCRs in the repertoires were compared against a reference library of SARS-CoV-2-specific TCRs that had been generated with the MIRA antigen-specificity platform. Breadth meant the fraction of unique TCRs that were SARS-CoV-2-associated, whereas depth meant the fraction of total T cells that were SARS-CoV-2-associated. Each spike-specific TCR was assigned to its reactive spike region and to a CD4 or CD8 class using the MIRA data. Log10-transformed breadth and depth values were compared by one-way ANOVA with Sidak's multiple comparisons tests. TCRdb mirrors the immuneACCESS table, restricted to in-frame sequences. Some clones are absent from its copies; in checked studies, under half trace to an unresolved V gene, and the reason for the others is unknown. V, J and clone size derive from that table, while D and trimming were established from the DNA sequence. This sample has about 120,000 clones in its table, and around 87% of those were observed once. The ten biggest clones cover more than 10% of the sample.

The time point tag for this specimen amounts to: baseline before first vaccination. Vaccinee samples were obtained from the UK trials COV001 and COV002, which included a single-blind randomized controlled phase 2/3 trial of AZD1222 (ChAdOx1 nCoV-19) in healthy adults. Trial participant PBMC samples were collected at day 0 and day 28 after the second dose for TCRbeta chain sequencing. On this clone itself: Its antigen has not been determined. Base qualities are not recorded, but no much larger clone differs from it by a single base.

Sequences were derived from peripheral blood, sampled on day 0 of AZD1222 vaccination. This TCR was sampled from an adult in good health. The V and J genes are TRBV5-4 and TRBJ1-1; the D gene remains uncertain. The bases read TGTGCCAGCAGCTCTAGTTCAATGAACACTGAAGCTTTCTTT. This is translated as CASSSSSMNTEAFF.